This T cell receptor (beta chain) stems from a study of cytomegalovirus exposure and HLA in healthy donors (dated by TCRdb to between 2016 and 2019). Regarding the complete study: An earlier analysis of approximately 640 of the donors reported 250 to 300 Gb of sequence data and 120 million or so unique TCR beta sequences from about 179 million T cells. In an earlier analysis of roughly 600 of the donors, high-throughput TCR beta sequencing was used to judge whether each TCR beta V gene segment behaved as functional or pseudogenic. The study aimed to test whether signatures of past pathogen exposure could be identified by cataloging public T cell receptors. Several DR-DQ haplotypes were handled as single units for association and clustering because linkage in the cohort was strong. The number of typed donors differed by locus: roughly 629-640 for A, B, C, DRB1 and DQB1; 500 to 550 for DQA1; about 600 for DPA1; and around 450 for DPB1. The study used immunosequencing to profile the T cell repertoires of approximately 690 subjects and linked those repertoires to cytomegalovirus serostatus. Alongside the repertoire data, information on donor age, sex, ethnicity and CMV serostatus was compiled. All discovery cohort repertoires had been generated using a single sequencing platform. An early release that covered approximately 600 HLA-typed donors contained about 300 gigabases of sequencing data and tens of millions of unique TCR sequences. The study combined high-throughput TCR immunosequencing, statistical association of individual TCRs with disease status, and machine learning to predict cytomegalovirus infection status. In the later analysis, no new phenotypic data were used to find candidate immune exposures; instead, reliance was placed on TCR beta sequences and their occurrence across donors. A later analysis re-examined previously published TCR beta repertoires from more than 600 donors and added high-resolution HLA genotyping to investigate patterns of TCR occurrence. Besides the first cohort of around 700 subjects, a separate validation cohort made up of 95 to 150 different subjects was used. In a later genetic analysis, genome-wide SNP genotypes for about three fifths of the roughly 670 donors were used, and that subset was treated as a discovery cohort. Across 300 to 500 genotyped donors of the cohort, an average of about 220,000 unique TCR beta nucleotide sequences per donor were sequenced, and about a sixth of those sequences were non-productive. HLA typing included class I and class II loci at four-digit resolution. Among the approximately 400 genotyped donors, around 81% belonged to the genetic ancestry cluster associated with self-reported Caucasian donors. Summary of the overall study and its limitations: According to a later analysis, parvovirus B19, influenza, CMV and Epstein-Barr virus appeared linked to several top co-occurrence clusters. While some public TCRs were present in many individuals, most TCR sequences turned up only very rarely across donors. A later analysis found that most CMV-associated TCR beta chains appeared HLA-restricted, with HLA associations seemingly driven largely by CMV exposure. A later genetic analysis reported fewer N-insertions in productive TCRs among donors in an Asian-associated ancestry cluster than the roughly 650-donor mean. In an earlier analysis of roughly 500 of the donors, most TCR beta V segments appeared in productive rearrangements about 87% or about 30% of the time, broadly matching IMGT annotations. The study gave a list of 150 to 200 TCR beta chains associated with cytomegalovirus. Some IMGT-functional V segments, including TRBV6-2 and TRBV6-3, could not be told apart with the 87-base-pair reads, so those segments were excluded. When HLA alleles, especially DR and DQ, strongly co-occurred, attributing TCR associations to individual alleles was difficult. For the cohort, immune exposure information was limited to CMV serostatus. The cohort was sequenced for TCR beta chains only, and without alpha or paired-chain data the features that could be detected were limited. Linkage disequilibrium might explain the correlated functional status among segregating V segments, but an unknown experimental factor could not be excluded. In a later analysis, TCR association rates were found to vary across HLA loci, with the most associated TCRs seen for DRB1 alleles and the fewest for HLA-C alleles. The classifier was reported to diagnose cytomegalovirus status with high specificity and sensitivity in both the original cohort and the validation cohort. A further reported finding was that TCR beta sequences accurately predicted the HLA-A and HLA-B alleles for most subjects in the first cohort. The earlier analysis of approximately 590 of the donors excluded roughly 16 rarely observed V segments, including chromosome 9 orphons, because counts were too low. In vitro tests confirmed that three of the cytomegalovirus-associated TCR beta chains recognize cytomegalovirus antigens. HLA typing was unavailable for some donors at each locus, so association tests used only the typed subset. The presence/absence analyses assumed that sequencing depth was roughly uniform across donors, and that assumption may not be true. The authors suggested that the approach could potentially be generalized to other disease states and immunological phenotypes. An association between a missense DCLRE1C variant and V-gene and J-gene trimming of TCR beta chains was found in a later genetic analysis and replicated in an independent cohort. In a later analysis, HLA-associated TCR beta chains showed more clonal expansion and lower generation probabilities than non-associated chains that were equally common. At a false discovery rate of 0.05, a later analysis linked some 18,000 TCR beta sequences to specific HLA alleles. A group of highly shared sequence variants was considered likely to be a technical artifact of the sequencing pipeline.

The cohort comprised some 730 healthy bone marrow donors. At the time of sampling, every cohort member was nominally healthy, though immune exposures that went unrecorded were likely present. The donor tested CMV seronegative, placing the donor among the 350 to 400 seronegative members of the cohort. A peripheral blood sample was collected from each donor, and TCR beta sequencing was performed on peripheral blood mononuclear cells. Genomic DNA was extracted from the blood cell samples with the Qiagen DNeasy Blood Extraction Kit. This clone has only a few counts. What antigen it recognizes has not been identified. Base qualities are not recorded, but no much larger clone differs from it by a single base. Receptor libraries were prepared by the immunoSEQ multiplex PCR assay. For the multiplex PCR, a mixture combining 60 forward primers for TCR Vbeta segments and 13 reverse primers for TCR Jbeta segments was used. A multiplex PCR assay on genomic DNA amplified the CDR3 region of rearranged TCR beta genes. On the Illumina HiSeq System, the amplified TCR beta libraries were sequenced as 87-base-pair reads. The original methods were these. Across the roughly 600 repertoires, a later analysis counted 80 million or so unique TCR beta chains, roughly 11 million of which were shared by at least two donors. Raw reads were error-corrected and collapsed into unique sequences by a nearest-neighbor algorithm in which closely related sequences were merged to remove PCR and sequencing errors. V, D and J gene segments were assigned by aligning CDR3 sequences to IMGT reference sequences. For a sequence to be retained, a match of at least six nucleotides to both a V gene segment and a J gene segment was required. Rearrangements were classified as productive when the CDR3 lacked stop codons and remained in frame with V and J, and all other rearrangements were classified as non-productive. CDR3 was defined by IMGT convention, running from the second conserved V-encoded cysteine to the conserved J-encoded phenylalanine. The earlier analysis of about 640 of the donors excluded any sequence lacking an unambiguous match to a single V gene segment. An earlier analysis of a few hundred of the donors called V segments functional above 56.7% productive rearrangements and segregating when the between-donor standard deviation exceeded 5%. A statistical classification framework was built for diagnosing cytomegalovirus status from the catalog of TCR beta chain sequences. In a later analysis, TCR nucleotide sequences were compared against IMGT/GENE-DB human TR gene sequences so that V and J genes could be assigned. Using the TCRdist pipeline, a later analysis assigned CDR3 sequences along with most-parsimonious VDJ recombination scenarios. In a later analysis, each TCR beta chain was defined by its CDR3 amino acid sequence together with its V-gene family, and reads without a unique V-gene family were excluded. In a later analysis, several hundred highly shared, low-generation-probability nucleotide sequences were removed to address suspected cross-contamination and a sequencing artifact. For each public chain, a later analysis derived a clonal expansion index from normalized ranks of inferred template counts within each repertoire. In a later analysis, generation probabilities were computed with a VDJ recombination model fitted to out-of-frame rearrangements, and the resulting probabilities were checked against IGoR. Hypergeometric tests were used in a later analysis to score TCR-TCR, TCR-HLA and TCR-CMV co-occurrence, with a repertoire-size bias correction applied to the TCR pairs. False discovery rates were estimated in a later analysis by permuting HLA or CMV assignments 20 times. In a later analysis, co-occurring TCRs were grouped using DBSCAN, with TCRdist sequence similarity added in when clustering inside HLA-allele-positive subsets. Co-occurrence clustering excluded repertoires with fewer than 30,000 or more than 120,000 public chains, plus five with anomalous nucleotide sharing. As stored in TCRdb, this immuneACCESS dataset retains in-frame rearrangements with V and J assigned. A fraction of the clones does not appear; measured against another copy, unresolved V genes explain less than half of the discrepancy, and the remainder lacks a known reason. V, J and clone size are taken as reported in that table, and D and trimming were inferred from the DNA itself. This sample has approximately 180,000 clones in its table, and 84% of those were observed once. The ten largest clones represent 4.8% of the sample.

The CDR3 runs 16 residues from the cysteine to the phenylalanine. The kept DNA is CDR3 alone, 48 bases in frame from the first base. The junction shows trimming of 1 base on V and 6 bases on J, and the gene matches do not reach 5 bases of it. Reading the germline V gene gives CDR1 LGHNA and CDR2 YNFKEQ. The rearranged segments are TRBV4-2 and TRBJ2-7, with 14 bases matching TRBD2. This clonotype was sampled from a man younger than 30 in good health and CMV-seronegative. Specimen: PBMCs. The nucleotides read TGTGCCAGCAGCCAAGCTGGGACTAGCGGGAGAGGCGAGCAGTACTTC. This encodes CASSQAGTSGRGEQYF.